The 7 T cell receptor beta chains presented below share a single source sample, sequenced in a study of T cell repertoires in cytomegalovirus infection. Their recognized antigens are unknown. TCRdb reprocessed the reads with MiXCR, giving one entry per CDR3 protein. The table includes 380,000 or so distinct CDR3 sequences, roughly a third detected once. The sequences come from cultured PBMCs, collected from culture after CMV antigen stimulation. The receptors derive from a human donor in good health (CMV status not recorded). Some clones in this sample may be carry-over from other donors' samples.

This clonotype was observed a handful of times. The chain uses TRBV10-3 and TRBJ2-5; the match to TRBD1 covers 9 bases. Losses at the gene ends were 2 bases for V and 2 bases for J; bases not matched to a gene: 0. The V gene's germline CDR1 is ENHRY and CDR2 SYGVKD. The CDR3 runs to 14 residues. The CDR3 is CAISEGQGQETQYF. The CDR3, as DNA: TGTGCCATCAGTGAGGGACAGGGGCAAGAGACCCAGTACTTC.

This clonotype was seen repeatedly, ten times or more. The chain is built from TRBV7-6 and TRBJ2-5; TRBD1 agrees at 8 bases. CDR3 size: 16 residues. CDR1 and CDR2 (germline): SGHVS, FNYEAQ. V shed 5 bases and J 4 bases; nucleotides not matched to a gene: 12. CDR3 nucleotides: TGTGCCAGCAGCCAAAGGGCCAGGGGGCAGGGAGAGACCCAGTACTTC. It translates to CASSQRARGQGETQYF.

This clonotype appeared a few times. The chain combines TRBV6-2 or TRBV6-3 with TRBJ1-4; D possibly corresponds to TRBD1 (6 bases). Germline-derived CDR1 and CDR2 are MNHEY and SVGEGT. The V and J ends lost 2 bases and 0 bases respectively, with 13 bases between them. The CDR3 extends over 17 amino acids. In DNA, the CDR3 is TGTGCCAGCAGTTACCCAATCGGACAGTCAACTAATGAAAAACTGTTTTTT. It yields the protein CASSYPIGQSTNEKLFF.

The chain joins TRBV4-3 to TRBJ2-2, with D perhaps matching TRBD1 (5 bases). CDR3 length: 16 amino acids. Trimming left V 1 base short and J 3 bases short, with 12 bases between. The germline CDR1 and CDR2 sequences are LGHNA and YSLEER. The CDR3 nucleotides are TGCGCCAGCAGCCAAGGGGGCAGGGTTCACACCGGGGAGCTGTTTTTT. Its translation: CASSQGGRVHTGELFF.

This clonotype was seen repeatedly, ten times or more. V and J are TRBV7-2 and TRBJ2-7; TRBD2 agrees at 10 bases. With V trimmed by 1 base and J by 2 bases, 11 bases remained unmatched. Germline V gene lookup returns CDR1 SGHTA and CDR2 FQGNSA. This CDR3 is 18 amino acids long. This chain's CDR3 is CASSLVSASGRIAYEQYF. For the CDR3, the DNA is TGTGCCAGCAGCTTAGTATCGGCTAGCGGGAGAATCGCCTACGAGCAGTACTTC. Full variable domain (remainder filled in from reference TRBV7-2 and TRBJ2-7): GAGVSQSPSNKVTEKGKDVELRCDPISGHTALYWYRQSLGQGLEFLIYFQGNSAPDKSGLPSDRFSAERTGGSVSTLTIQRTQQEDSAVYLCASSLVSASGRIAYEQYFGPGTRLTVT.

V is TRBV2 and J is TRBJ2-7; TRBD2 matches at 13 bases. CDR3 size: 15 residues. V lost 6 bases and J lost 2; bases outside the gene matches: 4. Germline CDR1 SNHLY, CDR2 FYNNEI. DNA of the CDR3: TGTGCCAGCAGCCGACTAGCGGGAGGTCCCTACGAGCAGTACGTC. Protein: CASSRLAGGPYEQYV.

This clonotype was observed many times. The chain links TRBV7-9 to TRBJ2-7; TRBD1 matches 7 bases. There are 14 residues in the CDR3. V lost 3 bases, J lost 1 base, and 3 bases stayed unmatched. Per germline, CDR1 SEHNR and CDR2 FQNEAQ (reference sequence). In DNA, the CDR3 is TGTGCCAGCAGCTTCGGACAGGTGTCCTACGAGCAGTACTTC. This sequence encodes CASSFGQVSYEQYF.